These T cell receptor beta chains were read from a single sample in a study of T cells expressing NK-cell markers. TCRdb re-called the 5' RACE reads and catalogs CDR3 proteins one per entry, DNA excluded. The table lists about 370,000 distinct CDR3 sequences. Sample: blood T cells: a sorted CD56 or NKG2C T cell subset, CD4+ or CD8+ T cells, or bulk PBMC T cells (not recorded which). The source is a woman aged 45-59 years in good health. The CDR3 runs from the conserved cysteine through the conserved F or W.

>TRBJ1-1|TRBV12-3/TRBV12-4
CASSSRLGAFF
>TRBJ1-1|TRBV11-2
CASSRTGADTEAFF
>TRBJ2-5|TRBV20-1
CSAPSPTSGRARETQYF
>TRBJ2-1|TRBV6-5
CAIRDRGRPNEQFF
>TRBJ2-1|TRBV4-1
CASSQVTGERGNEQFF
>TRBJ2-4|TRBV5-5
CASSPPFQVGNIQYF
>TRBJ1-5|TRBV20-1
CSARGTGTGGVGPQHF
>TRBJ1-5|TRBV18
CASSPPTGAGSLSNQPQHF
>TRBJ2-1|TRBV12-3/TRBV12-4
CASSLAQTSGVSYNEQFF
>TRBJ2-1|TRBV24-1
CATSDYQDQDNEQFF
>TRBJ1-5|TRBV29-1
CSVVWGNSNQPQHF
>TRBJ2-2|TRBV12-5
CASGFGFHPSGELFF
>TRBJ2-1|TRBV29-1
CSVEDPSELAADEQFF
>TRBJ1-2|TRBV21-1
CASSKVTGLGYGYTF
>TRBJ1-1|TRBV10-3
CAISTRQGEAFF
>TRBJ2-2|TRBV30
CAWIRTANTGELFF
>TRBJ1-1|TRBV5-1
CASSLRTGSNTEAFF
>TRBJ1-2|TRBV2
CASSWRDGYGYTF
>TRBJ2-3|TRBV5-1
CASSLGSGKATDTQYF
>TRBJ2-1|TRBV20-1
CSASKATDEQFF
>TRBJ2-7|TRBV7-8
CASSPGLHEQYF
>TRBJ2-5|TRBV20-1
CSARDMGQGETQYF
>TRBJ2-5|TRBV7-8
CASSLALRVAGDRKTQYF
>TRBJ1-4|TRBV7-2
CASSLAMNEKLFF
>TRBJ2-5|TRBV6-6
CASSLRGRGEETQYF
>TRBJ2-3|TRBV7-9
CASSSRLAGVSDTQYF
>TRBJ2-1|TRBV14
CASSQSSGSNEQFF
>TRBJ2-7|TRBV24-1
CATSGSLTGENYEQYF
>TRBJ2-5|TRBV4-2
CASSPGLAGGLGTQYF
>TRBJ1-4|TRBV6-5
CASSYAALGEKLFF
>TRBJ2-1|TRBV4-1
CASSYGLYNEQFF
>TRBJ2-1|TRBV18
CASSPDLAGVEDEQFF